The 27 T cell receptor beta chains listed next were all sequenced from one sample in a study of post-analysis software for immune sequencing data. Study-wide results and caveats: There were a few TRBV segments more frequent in patients than controls, and TRBV5-6, TRBV5-1 and TRBV20-1 were among them.

These TCRs are of unknown antigen specificity. Presence of unique molecular identifiers characterized the TCR beta cDNA libraries. TCRdb fed the PCR reads into MiXCR, producing one record per CDR3 protein. The sample comprises hundreds of thousands of distinct CDR3 sequences, 25% to 30% of which are singletons, and roughly 0.53% rests with the top ten. Sequencing was carried out using blood. These receptor sequences come from a girl under 18 with multiple sclerosis.

The genes are TRBV29-1 and TRBJ1-2, with a weak D call TRBD1 (5 bases). Looked up from germline, CDR1 is SQVTM and CDR2 is ANQGSEA. This CDR3 contains 11 residues. With 4 bases removed from V and 8 bases from J, the gap between germline ends came to 11 bases. In DNA, the CDR3 is TGCAGCGTTGTGGGGGAATCCGGCTACACCTTC. The encoded protein is CSVVGESGYTF.

The chain combines TRBV9 with TRBJ2-5, with no clear D. Germline values: CDR1 SGDLS, CDR2 YYNGEE. V shed 7 bases and J shed 5 bases, with 12 bases lying between them. The CDR3 is made up of 12 amino acids. CDR3 nucleotide sequence: TGTGCCAGCGGTTCTGCGCGGGAGACCCAGTACTTC. Its translation is CASGSARETQYF.

This clonotype was picked up a small number of times. The chain recombines TRBV24-1 with TRBJ2-3; D call uncertain. CDR3 size: 14 residues. Trimming left V 4 bases short and J 6 bases short, with 13 bases between. Germline-derived CDR1 and CDR2 are KGHDR and SFDVKD. This chain's CDR3 is CATSDLKALDTQYF. The CDR3 coding sequence is TGTGCCACCAGTGACCTGAAGGCCCTCGATACGCAGTATTTT.

The J gene is TRBJ1-5, the V gene TRBV24-1; D remains unclear. Between the trimmed V and J ends, which lost 5 bases and 7 bases, there was a span of 14 bases. CDR1 is KGHDR and CDR2 is SFDVKD in the germline V gene. The CDR3 length is 14 residues. The CDR3 DNA reads as TGTGCCACCAGTGCTGAGGGATGGGGACAGCCCCAGCATTTT. Protein sequence: CATSAEGWGQPQHF.

This chain links TRBV9 with TRBJ2-5, with 12 positions matching TRBD2. CDR1 and CDR2 from the germline V gene are SGDLS and YYNGEE. The CDR3 length is 16 residues. V trimming: 3 bases; J trimming: 1 base; junction bases outside the gene matches: 4. The DNA for the CDR3 is TGTGCCAGCAGCGCGGGACTAGCGGGCCCCCAAGAGACCCAGTACTTC. Amino acid sequence: CASSAGLAGPQETQYF.

The genes are TRBV18 and TRBJ2-7, with TRBD2 as a possible D gene (5 bases). This CDR3 comprises 14 residues. The ends were cut back, 1 base at V and 2 bases at J, with 9 bases in the middle. The germline V gene encodes CDR1 KGHSH and CDR2 LQKENI. CDR3 region: CASSPQREAYEQYF. Written as DNA, the CDR3 is TGTGCCAGCTCACCACAGAGGGAAGCCTACGAGCAGTACTTC.

This clonotype was observed a handful of times. The chain uses TRBV5-1 and TRBJ2-7; D is perhaps TRBD1 or TRBD2 (6 bases each). The germline V gene encodes CDR1 SGHRS and CDR2 YFSETQ. The CDR3 contains 14 residues. Between the trimmed V and J ends, which lost 1 base and 4 bases, there was a span of 12 bases. In nucleotides, the CDR3 is TGCGCCAGCAGCTTGAGAGGGGGGTATTACGAGCAGTACTTC. Residues: CASSLRGGYYEQYF.

This clonotype was recorded a few times. This sequence joins TRBV18 and TRBJ1-2, with TRBD1 identical over 9 bases. The CDR3 is made up of 15 amino acids. Trimming removed 9 bases from V and 3 bases from J; junction bases left unmatched: 11. CDR1 and CDR2 from the germline V gene are KGHSH and LQKENI. The CDR3 reads CASSQQGATDYGYTF. CDR3 bases: TGTGCCAGTTCTCAACAGGGGGCTACGGACTATGGCTACACCTTC.

The rearrangement links TRBV15 to TRBJ2-7; a weak D match, TRBD1 (6 bases). CDR3 length: 14 residues. CDR1 is LNHNV, CDR2 YYDKDF, per germline (reference sequence). Trimming took 1 base from V and 3 from J, leaving 10 bases between them. The CDR3 loop is CATSRGTDGYEQYF. The DNA of the CDR3 is TGTGCCACCAGCAGAGGGACAGACGGCTACGAGCAGTACTTC.

In the case of this clonotype: An end of the junction does not agree with germline; a read error may underlie this. The rearrangement joins TRBV10-2 to TRBJ1-2; D might be TRBD1 (5 bases). CDR1 and CDR2 from the germline V gene are WSHSY and SAAADI. This CDR3 is built from 12 residues. CDR3 protein: CVSNLGPRGYTF. The CDR3 DNA is TGCGTCAGCAACCTGGGACCGCGAGGCTACACCTTC.

The genes are TRBV9 and TRBJ2-3, with TRBD2 matching over 7 bases. V dropped 0 bases and J dropped 2; count of bases not matched to a gene: 6. Germline CDR1 and CDR2: SGDLS and YYNGEE. The CDR3 extends over 16 amino acids. This CDR3 reads CASSVGPGDYTDTQYF. DNA of the CDR3: TGTGCCAGCAGCGTAGGCCCTGGGGACTACACAGATACGCAGTATTTT.

Only a few counts were recorded for this clonotype. The chain combines TRBV3-1 with TRBJ1-6; D is possibly TRBD1 (6 bases). Deletions cut 0 bases from V and 6 bases from J, with 12 bases between. Germline-derived CDR1 and CDR2 are LGHDT and YNNKEL (reference sequence). The CDR3 length is 16 residues. The CDR3 DNA is TGTGCCAGCAGCCAAGAGAGGATAGGGGGTAATTCACCCCTCCACTTT. Translated, it gives CASSQERIGGNSPLHF.

A few counts support this clonotype. The chain couples TRBV4-2 to TRBJ2-1; D is uncertain. Trimming pared 0 bases from V and 0 bases from J, leaving 9 bases between. Germline V gives CDR1 LGHNA, CDR2 YNFKEQ. CDR3 length: 16 amino acids. The CDR3 DNA reads as TGTGCCAGCAGCCAAGATCCTCTAGTCTCCTACAATGAGCAGTTCTTC. Its translation: CASSQDPLVSYNEQFF.

The rearrangement uses TRBV7-9 and TRBJ2-6; D gene uncertain. The CDR3 spans 18 residues. V gave up 5 bases and J gave up 0 bases, with 17 bases separating them. Germline-derived CDR1 and CDR2 are SEHNR and FQNEAQ (reference sequence). CDR3 DNA: TGTGCCAGCAGCACCTTTAGTAGGAGCTACTCTGGGGCCAACGTCCTGACTTTC. Its translation is CASSTFSRSYSGANVLTF.

The chain has TRBV4-1 and TRBJ2-3; 13 bases are a match to TRBD2. Trimming at V came to 4 bases and at J to 8 bases, leaving 12 bases not matched to a gene. The CDR3 loop spans 17 amino acids. Germline V lookup: CDR1 MGHRA, CDR2 YSYEKL. In DNA, the CDR3 is TGCGCCAGCAGCCGTTCGGGACTAGCGGGGATCAGAGTTACGCAGTATTTT. Residues: CASSRSGLAGIRVTQYF.

V and J are TRBV5-1 and TRBJ2-1; 9 bases are a match to TRBD1. Germline CDR1 is SGHRS and CDR2 is YFSETQ. CDR3 length: 14 amino acids. V lost 2 bases, J lost 8 bases, and 5 bases stayed unmatched. The CDR3 reads CASSLQGAMHEQFF. In nucleotides, the CDR3 is TGCGCCAGCAGCTTACAGGGGGCAATGCATGAGCAGTTCTTC.

The rearrangement joins TRBV27 to TRBJ2-1; 7 positions match TRBD1. The CDR3 is 16 residues long. The V segment lost 6 bases and the J segment 4 bases; nucleotides outside the gene matches: 12. Germline V gene sequence: CDR1 MNHEY, CDR2 SMNVEV (reference sequence). The CDR3 sequence is CASRSTRTGSYNEQFF. DNA for the CDR3: TGTGCCAGCAGATCCACCCGGACAGGCTCGTACAATGAGCAGTTCTTC.

This clonotype was recorded once. V is TRBV7-2 and J is TRBJ1-1; D uncertain. The germline gives CDR1 SGHTA, CDR2 FQGNSA. Deletions cut 2 bases from V and 11 bases from J, with 9 bases between. This CDR3 has 11 amino acids. The CDR3 bases are TGTGCCAGCAGCTTACCCGGAGCGGCTTTCTTT. This translates into CASSLPGAAFF.

V and J are TRBV20-1 and TRBJ2-1; 8 nucleotides agree with TRBD2. The CDR3 is 14 amino acids. The germline CDR1 and CDR2 sequences are DFQATT and SNEGSKA (reference sequence). The V segment lost 3 bases and the J segment 8 bases; nucleotides outside the gene matches: 9. In DNA, the CDR3 is TGCAGTGCTAGGGCGGTAGCGGGATATTATGAGCAGTTCTTC. Translating it yields CSARAVAGYYEQFF.

The table lists this clonotype with a few counts. The chain has TRBV5-1 and TRBJ1-6; 8 bases map to TRBD1. Germline-derived CDR1 and CDR2 are SGHRS and YFSETQ. The CDR3 runs 15 residues. Trimming took 4 bases from V and 8 from J; bases not matched to a gene: 8. The chain's CDR3 is CASSPGGQEYSPLHF. The CDR3 DNA reads TGCGCCAGCAGCCCGGGGGGACAGGAGTATTCACCCCTCCACTTT.

This clonotype was detected ten times or more. The V gene is TRBV20-1, the J gene TRBJ2-1; weak D call: TRBD1 (6 bases). Trimming shortened V by 4 bases and J by 8 bases, and 15 bases separated the two germline ends. This CDR3 has 13 amino acids. CDR1 and CDR2 from the germline V gene are DFQATT and SNEGSKA (reference sequence). The CDR3 coding sequence is TGCAGTGCTAACCGGGACATCGAGGATGAGCAGTTCTTC. Protein sequence: CSANRDIEDEQFF.

A word on this clonotype: A read error is the likely source, as a far larger clone sits one nucleotide away. The chain has TRBV7-2 and TRBJ2-3; D remains unclear. V dropped 1 base and J dropped 3 bases, with 5 bases sitting between them. CDR3 size: 13 residues. CDR1 and CDR2 (germline): SGHTA, FQGNSA. CDR3 residues: CTSSLGRTDTQYF. CDR3 nucleotide sequence: TGTACCAGCAGCTTAGGCAGGACAGATACGCAGTATTTT.

This clonotype was observed a single time. It may be a read error: a sequence one base away is much more abundant. J is TRBJ2-1 and V is TRBV6-5, with a tentative D call TRBD2 (6 bases). The J call is uncertain, as TRBJ2-7 better fits the DNA end. Per the germline V gene, CDR1 is MNHEY and CDR2 is SVGAGI. This CDR3 region has 15 residues. DNA for the CDR3: TGTGCCAGCAGTTACCCCCGGGGAGGATACAATGAGCAGTACTTC. Amino acid sequence: CASSYPRGGYNEQYF.

The rearrangement uses TRBV7-9 and TRBJ2-1; 13 positions agree with TRBD2. The ends lost 5 bases at V and 3 bases at J; junction bases unmatched: 4. Germline V gene lookup returns CDR1 SEHNR and CDR2 FQNEAQ (reference sequence). CDR3 length equals 16 residues. The CDR3 sequence: CASSKGTSGDYNEQFF. CDR3 DNA: TGTGCCAGCAGCAAAGGGACTAGCGGGGACTACAATGAGCAGTTCTTC.

As regards this clonotype: The junction departs from the called germline gene at one end, perhaps through a read error. CDR3 DNA sequence: TGCAGTACTAGTGCCGCCTGGAGCGGGAGTTTCGAGACAGATACGCAGTATTTT. This sequence encodes CSTSAAWSGSFETDTQYF. V gene TRBV20-1 combines with J gene TRBJ2-3; 8 bases are a match to TRBD2. Germline CDR1 DFQATT, CDR2 SNEGSKA (reference sequence). The CDR3 is made up of 18 amino acids.

This clonotype was counted only a few times. The chain couples TRBV11-2 to TRBJ2-5; 8 nucleotides agree with TRBD1. The germline V gene has CDR1 SGHAT and CDR2 FQNNGV. The CDR3 is made up of 18 amino acids. J lost 0 bases, V lost 4 bases, and 13 bases had no gene match. CDR3 in DNA: TGTGCCAGCAGCTCAGCCGGGACAGGCCAAATACACCAAGAGACCCAGTACTTC. It encodes CASSSAGTGQIHQETQYF.

The chain combines TRBV9 with TRBJ1-1, with TRBD1 matching over 8 bases. CDR3 length equals 19 residues. Germline lookup yields CDR1 SGDLS and CDR2 YYNGEE. V shed 4 bases, J shed 5 bases, and the junction held 22 bases outside the gene matches. This CDR3 is CASSRNTNPATGAGTEAFF. The CDR3, as DNA: TGTGCCAGCAGCCGGAACACCAACCCGGCGACAGGGGCTGGAACTGAAGCTTTCTTT.